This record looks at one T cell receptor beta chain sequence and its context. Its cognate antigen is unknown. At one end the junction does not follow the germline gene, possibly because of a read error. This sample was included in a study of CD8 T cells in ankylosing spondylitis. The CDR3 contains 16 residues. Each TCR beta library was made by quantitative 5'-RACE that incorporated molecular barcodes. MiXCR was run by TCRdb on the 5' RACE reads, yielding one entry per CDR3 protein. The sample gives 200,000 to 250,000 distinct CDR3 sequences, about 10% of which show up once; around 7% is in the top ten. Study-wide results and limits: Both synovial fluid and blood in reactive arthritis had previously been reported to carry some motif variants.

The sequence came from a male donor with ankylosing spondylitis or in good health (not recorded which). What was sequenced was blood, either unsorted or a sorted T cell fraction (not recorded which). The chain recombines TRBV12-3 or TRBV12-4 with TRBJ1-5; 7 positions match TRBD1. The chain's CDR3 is CANSPGQLNSRWPQHF. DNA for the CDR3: TGTGCCAACAGTCCGGGACAGTTAAATAGCAGATGGCCCCAGCATTTT.